The clone carrying this T cell receptor (beta chain) has more than one count but fewer than ten. The antigen remains undetermined. Trimming pared 2 bases from V and 4 bases from J, leaving 14 bases between. Germline V gene data show CDR1 as SGHTA and CDR2 as FQGNSA. The CDR3 loop spans 15 amino acids. The data derive from a study of T-cell memory formation after mild COVID-19. Study-level information: TCR clusters showed largely donor specificity. Study-wide results and limits: Nothing showed for sure that second-wave clones peaking on day 37 were SARS-CoV-2 specific. Among CD4+ contracting clones, most were CM and EM, and CD8+ ones EMRA.

Sample barcodes and UMIs were carried by the TCR alpha and TCR beta cDNA libraries that 5'RACE generated with constant-segment primers. TCRdb re-called the 5' RACE reads through MiXCR, storing one row per CDR3 protein. The sample lists about 200,000 distinct CDR3 sequences; about 9.2% were seen once. The receptor was isolated from a man between 18 and 29 years old who had mild COVID-19 (a few samples of this study predate the infection). Cell type and time point are not known. The chain combines TRBV7-2 with TRBJ2-5, with D perhaps TRBD2 (7 bases). Sequences were obtained from PBMCs or a T cell subset sorted from them (not recorded which). The CDR3 reads CASSLYEGGPETQYF. The CDR3 DNA is TGTGCCAGCAGCTTATATGAGGGGGGGCCAGAGACCCAGTACTTC.